A single sample is the source of the 22 T cell receptor beta chains below, sequenced in a study of T-cell reconstitution after alpha-beta-depleted transplantation in children. Molecular barcoding with unique molecular identifiers was used for the TCRbeta library. TCRdb re-called the PCR reads through MiXCR, storing one row per CDR3 protein. The data show 350,000 to 450,000 distinct CDR3 sequences, with roughly 15% seen just once and 4.3% held by the top ten. Here the sequenced sample was PBMCs, taken from the stem cell graft. These receptors came from a human donor who donated a stem cell graft to a child with Fanconi anemia.

The chain carries TRBV9 and TRBJ1-1, with D maybe TRBD1 (6 bases). Trimming took 0 bases from V and 1 from J, leaving 10 bases between them. CDR1 SGDLS and CDR2 YYNGEE come from the germline V gene. The CDR3 length is 15 residues. The CDR3 loop reads CASSVGPTGNTEAFF. CDR3 DNA sequence: TGTGCCAGCAGCGTAGGACCGACAGGGAACACTGAAGCTTTCTTT.

This clonotype was found many times. This CDR3 reads CASSQGIWETQYF. CDR3 DNA: TGCGCCAGCAGCCAAGGTATCTGGGAGACCCAGTACTTC. The chain combines TRBV4-3 with TRBJ2-5, with D hard to call. Trimming pared 1 base from V and 5 bases from J, leaving 8 bases between. In germline, CDR1 is LGHNA, CDR2 YSLEER. CDR3 length: 13 amino acids.

This clonotype was counted between two and nine times. V and J are TRBV5-1 and TRBJ2-7; 9 bases match TRBD1. V dropped 4 bases and J dropped 6; count of bases not matched to a gene: 5. The CDR3 is 13 residues long. In germline, CDR1 is SGHRS, CDR2 YFSETQ. The CDR3 spells CASSLLDRGEQYV. The DNA for the CDR3 is TGCGCCAGCAGCCTTTTGGACAGGGGCGAGCAGTACGTC.

A few counts support this clonotype. This chain uses TRBV6-5 with TRBJ1-1; a possible D gene is TRBD1 (5 bases). Germline V gives CDR1 MNHEY, CDR2 SVGAGI. Trimming removed 2 bases at V and 3 bases at J, with 10 bases between. This CDR3 is built from 14 residues. CDR3 residues: CASSYGEGDTEAFF. CDR3 sequence (DNA): TGTGCCAGCAGTTACGGAGAAGGGGACACTGAAGCTTTCTTT.

The V call is TRBV18, the J call TRBJ1-5; D might be TRBD1 (5 bases). Per the germline V gene, CDR1 is KGHSH and CDR2 is LQKENI. The CDR3 totals 15 residues. V lost 2 bases and J 4 bases, leaving 12 bases between the germline ends. The CDR3 loop reads CASSPGRERNQPQHF. The DNA for the CDR3 is TGTGCCAGCTCACCAGGCAGGGAAAGGAATCAGCCCCAGCATTTT.

This clonotype came up many times. The gene calls are TRBV5-1 and TRBJ2-1, with TRBD1 matching over 7 bases. V shed 4 bases, J shed 10 bases, and the junction held 11 bases outside the gene matches. Germline assignment: CDR1 SGHRS and CDR2 YFSETQ. The CDR3 sequence is 14 residues long. CDR3 sequence reads: CASSVTGKGREQFF. For the CDR3, the DNA is TGCGCCAGCAGCGTGACAGGGAAAGGCAGAGAGCAGTTCTTC.

The chain couples TRBV28 to TRBJ1-1; tentative D call: TRBD1 (6 bases). Trimming took 6 bases from V and 3 from J, leaving 11 bases between them. Looked up from germline, CDR1 is MDHEN and CDR2 is SYDVKM. The CDR3 is made up of 13 amino acids. This CDR3 reads CASRIQGYTEAFF. The CDR3, as DNA: TGTGCCAGCAGGATACAGGGATACACTGAAGCTTTCTTT.

The V and J genes are TRBV6-5 and TRBJ1-1; D is perhaps TRBD1 (5 bases). Germline assignment: CDR1 MNHEY and CDR2 SVGAGI. Trimming removed 6 bases at V and 11 bases at J, with 16 bases between. The CDR3 is 12 residues long. Here the CDR3 reads CASSPGFLVAFF. CDR3 sequence (DNA): TGTGCCAGCAGCCCAGGGTTTTTGGTGGCTTTCTTT.

In this sample, this clonotype turned up many times. The chain recombines TRBV12-3 or TRBV12-4 with TRBJ2-1, with 14 positions matching TRBD2. The CDR3 is 18 residues long. V was pared by 3 bases and J by 12 bases, with 16 bases of the junction left unmatched. CDR3 bases: TGTGCCAGCAGTTTTCGGACTAGCGGGGGGCTTGGAGGTGGAGGGCAGTTCTTC. It codes for CASSFRTSGGLGGGGQFF.

The rearrangement uses TRBV7-9 and TRBJ2-5; D perhaps matches TRBD2 (6 bases). The CDR3 extends over 14 amino acids. Germline CDR1 SEHNR, CDR2 FQNEAQ (reference sequence). V was shortened by 2 bases and J by 4 bases, with 11 bases between the two germline ends. The CDR3 reads CASSLQDGGETQYF. The DNA for the CDR3 is TGTGCCAGCAGCTTACAGGACGGGGGAGAGACCCAGTACTTC.

The rearrangement uses TRBV3-1 and TRBJ2-2; 7 positions match TRBD1. Per germline, CDR1 LGHDT and CDR2 YNNKEL (reference sequence). Trimming removed 3 bases from V and 4 bases from J; junction bases left unmatched: 5. The CDR3 sequence is 15 residues long. CDR3 sequence: CASSHPGQLTGELFF. Here the CDR3 DNA reads TGTGCCAGCAGCCACCCGGGACAGCTCACCGGGGAGCTGTTTTTT.

In this sample, this clonotype turned up a few times. The rearrangement links TRBV18 to TRBJ1-4; tentative D call: TRBD1 (5 bases). The CDR3 covers 17 residues. The ends were cut back, 4 bases at V and 4 bases at J, with 19 bases in the middle. Germline V gene lookup returns CDR1 KGHSH and CDR2 LQKENI. The chain's CDR3 is CASSLRALAGGNEKLFF. CDR3 sequence (DNA): TGTGCCAGCTCACTCCGGGCCCTAGCTGGGGGTAATGAAAAACTGTTTTTT.

This clonotype was recorded many times. For the CDR3, the DNA is TGTGCCAGCAGCTTGGGCCCCGGGGGGACCACCCAAGAGACCCAGTACTTC. Protein product: CASSLGPGGTTQETQYF. The chain is built from TRBV5-5 and TRBJ2-5, with 7 bases lining up with TRBD2. Germline V gene sequence: CDR1 SGHKS, CDR2 YYEKEE (reference sequence). The CDR3 loop spans 17 amino acids. V gave up 0 bases and J gave up 1 base; unmatched junction bases: 9. Full variable domain (missing parts from reference TRBV5-5 and TRBJ2-5): DAGVTQSPTHLIKTRGQQVTLRCSPISGHKSVSWYQQVLGQGPQFIFQYYEKEERGRGNFPDRFSARQFPNYSSELNVNALLLGDSALYLCASSLGPGGTTQETQYFGPGTRLLVL.

This clonotype has only a few counts. The genes are TRBV18 and TRBJ1-1; D is undetermined. The CDR3 is 13 amino acids. Germline V gives CDR1 KGHSH, CDR2 LQKENI. Trimming shortened V by 3 bases and J by 2 bases, and 7 bases separated the two germline ends. The CDR3 DNA reads as TGTGCCAGCTCACCGAAAGCAAACACTGAAGCTTTCTTT. Its translation is CASSPKANTEAFF.

The chain combines TRBV7-4 with TRBJ1-1; D gene unclear. The CDR3 consists of 15 residues. The germline gives CDR1 SGHVT, CDR2 SQSDAQ. V gave up 11 bases and J gave up 1 base, with 20 bases separating them. CDR3: CALKENSLRNTEAFF. The CDR3 DNA reads as TGTGCCCTGAAGGAGAACAGCCTAAGGAACACTGAAGCTTTCTTT.

Only a few counts were recorded for this clonotype. The chain couples TRBV28 to TRBJ2-1; D gene unclear. The germline V and J ends were trimmed by 2 bases and 12 bases, with 11 bases remaining between them. Germline CDR1 reads MDHEN; CDR2 reads SYDVKM. This CDR3 region has 12 residues. DNA of the CDR3: TGTGCCAGCAGTTTACGGCGCCCCCCGCAGTTCTTC. Translation: CASSLRRPPQFF.

In its sample, this clonotype was seen a few times. V gene TRBV3-1 combines with J gene TRBJ1-6, with no clear D. This CDR3 spans 13 amino acids. Germline assignment: CDR1 LGHDT and CDR2 YNNKEL (reference sequence). The germline V and J ends were trimmed by 1 base and 7 bases, with 5 bases remaining between them. CDR3 in DNA: TGTGCCAGCAGCCAAGGTGGCAATTCACCCCTCCACTTT. Its translation: CASSQGGNSPLHF.

The V gene is TRBV5-5, the J gene TRBJ2-1; no reliable D call. This CDR3 region has 16 residues. The V end lost 1 base, the J end lost 2 bases, and 13 bases lay between the germline ends. Looked up from germline, CDR1 is SGHKS and CDR2 is YYEKEE (reference sequence). The CDR3 loop is CASSLLRIGTYNEQFF. CDR3 nucleotide sequence: TGTGCCAGCAGCTTGCTTAGGATTGGGACCTACAATGAGCAGTTCTTC.

This clonotype was picked up a small number of times. The chain recombines TRBV7-2 with TRBJ2-1, with TRBD2 as a possible D gene (6 bases). In germline, CDR1 is SGHTA, CDR2 FQGNSA. V shed 8 bases and J shed 3 bases, with 20 bases lying between them. The length of the CDR3 is 16 residues. The CDR3: CASAGVWVGGYNEQFF. The CDR3 DNA reads as TGTGCCAGCGCCGGGGTATGGGTGGGGGGCTACAATGAGCAGTTCTTC. The full variable domain, with the rest looked up from reference TRBV7-2 and TRBJ2-1, is GAGVSQSPSNKVTEKGKDVELRCDPISGHTALYWYRQSLGQGLEFLIYFQGNSAPDKSGLPSDRFSAERTGGSVSTLTIQRTQQEDSAVYLCASAGVWVGGYNEQFFGPGTRLTVL.

CDR3 residues: CSARDLPTLHF. The CDR3 nucleotides read TGCAGTGCTAGGGACCTCCCCACCCTCCACTTT. This sequence joins TRBV20-1 and TRBJ1-6; the D is unclear. The germline V and J ends were trimmed by 3 bases and 14 bases, with 11 bases remaining between them. Germline values: CDR1 DFQATT, CDR2 SNEGSKA (reference sequence). CDR3 length equals 11 residues.

This clonotype was found a few times. This chain uses TRBV4-2 with TRBJ2-7; 9 bases are shared with TRBD1. Germline V gene lookup returns CDR1 LGHNA and CDR2 YNFKEQ. This CDR3 is built from 16 residues. Losses at the gene ends were 0 bases for V and 7 bases for J; bases not matched to a gene: 10. The CDR3 DNA reads as TGTGCCAGCAGCCAAGACAAAAGTGGGACAGGGCGGGAGCAGTACTTC. This encodes CASSQDKSGTGREQYF.

In this sample, this clonotype turned up many times. This chain uses TRBV7-2 with TRBJ1-6; no reliable D call. The CDR3 runs to 14 residues. CDR1 is SGHTA, CDR2 FQGNSA, per germline. V gave up 3 bases and J gave up 0 bases, with 3 bases separating them. CDR3 in DNA: TGTGCCAGCAGCTTGAGCTCCTATAATTCACCCCTCCACTTT. This encodes CASSLSSYNSPLHF.